These T cell receptor beta chains were read from a single sample in a study of immune cell composition in non-small cell lung cancer. Method: immunoSEQ multiplex PCR; TCRdb's copy keeps in-frame clones and lacks some. The sample comprises 5,100 or so clones, 70% to 90% of which are singletons, and 5.8% rests with the top ten. Sequences were obtained from non-adjacent lung tissue. These receptors came from a human donor with non-small cell lung cancer. Some clones in this sample may be carry-over from other donors' samples. CDR3s leave out the opening cysteine and the closing phenylalanine or tryptophan. The order of the fields is V gene, D gene, CDR3 length, J gene, CDR3 protein. The D gene is left open where the match is weak.

>TRBV30|TRBD2|14|TRBJ2-1
AWSPLGGGLYNEQF
>TRBV2|.|11|TRBJ2-5
ASSSERQETQY
>TRBV11-3|.|14|TRBJ1-3
ASSLLMPSPGNTIY
>TRBV5-6|TRBD1|13|TRBJ2-1
ASSPGTGSYNEQF
>TRBV5-6|TRBD1|10|TRBJ1-2
ASSWDRAPPT
>TRBV7-2|.|12|TRBJ1-2
ASSSSGGTYGYT
>TRBV6-1|TRBD1|15|TRBJ1-4
ASSDRQGGRGNEKLF
>TRBV6-1|.|12|TRBJ2-7
ASSGRGGSYEQY
>TRBV6-5|TRBD1|12|TRBJ1-1
ASRQTGGNTEAF
>TRBV28|TRBD1|13|TRBJ2-2
ASSSAGTGTGELF
>TRBV4-2|.|14|TRBJ2-2
ASSQEASSNTGELF
>TRBV6-1|TRBD1|13|TRBJ1-3
ASIPGTASGNTIY
>TRBV7-8|.|14|TRBJ2-2
ASSSPGLMNTGELF
>TRBV2|TRBD1|16|TRBJ1-4
ASRFVLTRTGRGEKLF
>TRBV28|.|12|TRBJ1-1
ASSLVGLGTEAF
>TRBV4-2|TRBD1|14|TRBJ2-1
ASSQDPGQGADEQF
>TRBV29-1|TRBD1|12|TRBJ1-2
SVQGQRGDYGYT
>TRBV5-1|TRBD2|15|TRBJ2-2
ASSLTSGGADTGELF
>TRBV9|TRBD2|13|TRBJ2-7
ASSRRGTSNHEQY
>TRBV30|.|14|TRBJ2-3
AWSLKRISNTDTQY
>TRBV13|TRBD1|13|TRBJ1-2
ASSSRGTVYYGYT
>TRBV11-3|.|13|TRBJ1-2
ASSRQGGSMDGYT
>TRBV9|TRBD1|17|TRBJ2-2
ASSVRPTGGGVLTGELF
>TRBV7-8|TRBD1|13|TRBJ2-7
ASSPMGDRVYEQY
>TRBV2|TRBD1|11|TRBJ2-7
ASSVQGDYEQY
>TRBV7-8|TRBD1|13|TRBJ1-5
ASSLRGLGNQPQH
>TRBV10-3|TRBD1|11|TRBJ1-1
AISFGTGTEAF
>TRBV30|.|11|TRBJ2-7
AWSEFSGLEQY
>TRBV4-2|.|12|TRBJ2-5
ASSLSWGAETQY
>TRBV19|TRBD2|13|TRBJ2-5
ASSTASGNQETQY
>TRBV4-3|TRBD1|16|TRBJ2-1
ASSQGAEVGTEYNEQF
>TRBV5-1|TRBD2|15|TRBJ2-7
ASSAGLAGQLSYEQY
>TRBV7-2|.|12|TRBJ2-7
ASSQTDVLYEQY
>TRBV7-9|TRBD1|12|TRBJ1-1
ASSVDRGITEAF
>TRBV5-1|.|12|TRBJ2-7
ASSLEEVSYEQY
>TRBV9|.|11|TRBJ1-2
ASSRQGSYGYT
>TRBV19|.|12|TRBJ2-3
ASSRGAITDTQY
>TRBV30|.|11|TRBJ2-2
AWSTGASGELF
>TRBV30|.|14|TRBJ1-5
AWSPDGGGANQPQH
>TRBV14|TRBD2|13|TRBJ2-1
ASSRGTSGTYEQF
>TRBV29-1|TRBD1|11|TRBJ1-3
SAKQGPGNTIY
>TRBV5-1|.|13|TRBJ1-1
ASSFGQIEATEAF
>TRBV10-2|TRBD2|16|TRBJ2-1
ASSAGLAGGGLINEQF
>TRBV2|TRBD1|13|TRBJ2-2
ASRAGTVNTGELF
>TRBV7-9|TRBD1|12|TRBJ2-5
ASSPTGVIETQY
>TRBV13|TRBD2|15|TRBJ2-1
ASSPSRTSGRENEQF
>TRBV4-3|.|13|TRBJ1-5
ASSQDGQGSQPQH
>TRBV28|TRBD1|14|TRBJ1-2
ATHPGQGAPPYGYT
>TRBV2|.|12|TRBJ1-1
ASQRRTDGAEAF
>TRBV2|TRBD2|13|TRBJ2-7
ASMVGREDPYEQY
>TRBV5-1|TRBD2|13|TRBJ2-1
ASSLGLAGVREQF
>TRBV7-2|.|14|TRBJ2-5
ASSLNRLALGETQY
>TRBV7-8|TRBD1|11|TRBJ2-5
ASIGDRKETQY
>TRBV30|TRBD1|12|TRBJ1-1
AWSRGQLNTEAF
>TRBV27|TRBD1|13|TRBJ1-6
ASSLEGAKNSPLH
>TRBV9|.|12|TRBJ2-1
ASSTLGLSNEQF